This is a list of T cell receptor beta chains from one sample in a study of cytomegalovirus exposure and HLA in healthy donors. TCRdb's table, derived via immunoSEQ multiplex PCR, lists solely in-frame clones and lacks some. The repertoire holds over 200,000 clones, with 80% to 85% as singletons. The sample consisted of PBMCs. The receptors stem from a young woman in good health and CMV-seropositive. Each CDR3 is given with its conserved first and last residue. The D gene is left open where the match is weak. The size entry is marked missing in some rows and otherwise reads once, few, many or a size class.

TRBV30,once,TRBD2,TRBJ2-7,CAWSKLTSGRYEQYF,TGTGCCTGGAGTAAGTTGACTAGCGGGAGGTACGAGCAGTACTTC
TRBV27,once,NA,TRBJ2-7,CASSSADRVYEQYF,TGTGCCAGCAGTTCTGCGGACAGAGTCTACGAGCAGTACTTC
TRBV6-1,NA,TRBD1,TRBJ2-7,CASRYRGYEQYF,TGTGCCAGCAGGTACAGGGGGTACGAGCAGTACTTC
TRBV9,NA,NA,TRBJ2-7,CASSVESSGYEQYF,TGTGCCAGCAGCGTAGAGAGTAGCGGCTACGAGCAGTACTTC
TRBV2,NA,NA,TRBJ2-7,CASSEEGSLNYEQYF,TGTGCCAGCAGTGAAGAAGGTAGCTTGAACTACGAGCAGTACTTC
TRBV29-1,NA,TRBD1,TRBJ1-2,CSVDKPGGNYGYTF,TGCAGCGTTGATAAGCCAGGGGGTAACTATGGCTACACCTTC
TRBV5-8,NA,NA,TRBJ1-2,CASRSGNYGYTF,TGTGCCAGCAGGTCCGGTAACTATGGCTACACCTTC
TRBV27,NA,TRBD1,TRBJ1-2,CASSFNPSGGNYGYTF,TGTGCCAGCAGTTTTAATCCGTCAGGGGGCAACTATGGCTACACCTTC
TRBV5-1,NA,TRBD2,TRBJ2-7,CASSLVSSGIHEQYF,TGCGCCAGCAGCTTGGTTAGTAGCGGGATCCACGAGCAGTACTTC
TRBV5-4,NA,TRBD2,TRBJ2-1,CASSFRLAGVQEQFF,TGTGCCAGCAGCTTCCGACTAGCGGGAGTACAGGAGCAGTTCTTC
TRBV10-3,NA,TRBD1,TRBJ1-2,CAISGGTGTGLLSYGYTF,TGTGCCATCAGTGGGGGGACCGGGACAGGTCTTTTAAGCTATGGCTACACCTTC
TRBV5-5,few,NA,TRBJ1-2,CASSSWDRYGYTF,TGTGCCAGCTCATCATGGGACCGCTATGGCTACACCTTC
TRBV10-3,NA,NA,TRBJ2-1,CAISESGVDEQFF,TGTGCCATCAGTGAGTCGGGGGTGGATGAGCAGTTCTTC
TRBV7-6,NA,TRBD2,TRBJ2-7,CASSLVPNSLAGESYEQYF,TGTGCCAGCAGCTTAGTTCCTAATAGCCTAGCGGGCGAATCCTACGAGCAGTACTTC
TRBV27,once,NA,TRBJ2-7,CASSPRVWVLEQYF,TGTGCCAGCAGTCCCAGGGTTTGGGTACTCGAGCAGTACTTC
TRBV9,NA,NA,TRBJ2-7,CASSKGQGGDEQYF,TGTGCCAGCAGCAAGGGACAAGGAGGTGACGAGCAGTACTTC
TRBV5-4,NA,NA,TRBJ2-1,CASSLGRPNEQFF,TGTGCCAGCAGCTTGGGCAGACCAAATGAGCAGTTCTTC
TRBV29-1,once,TRBD2,TRBJ2-5,CSVGTTSQETQYF,TGCAGCGTCGGGACTACCTCCCAAGAGACCCAGTACTTC